This entry lists 9 T cell receptor beta chains sequenced from one sample in a study of T cell repertoires and HLA-DP antigens. Data came from immunoSEQ multiplex PCR; TCRdb stores just in-frame clones and leaves some out. There are about 73,000 clones in the sample; around 80% occur only once, and 1.5% to 2% lies in the top ten. Antigens of these TCRs are unknown. Sequencing input: CD4+ T cells from PBMCs. Receptor source: a man aged 55-75 years in good health and CMV-seronegative.

V gene TRBV4-1 combines with J gene TRBJ2-1; 7 positions agree with TRBD2. The germline V gene encodes CDR1 MGHRA and CDR2 YSYEKL. The CDR3 extends over 17 amino acids. Trimming cost V 3 bases and J 0 bases; bases outside gene matches: 8. CDR3 bases: TGCGCCAGCAGCCAGGGATGGAAGCGGGACTCCTACAATGAGCAGTTCTTC. This translates into CASSQGWKRDSYNEQFF.

The chain uses TRBV21-1 and TRBJ2-7; the table's D call of TRBD1 was not tested on the DNA. TRBV21-1 is a listed pseudogene. The CDR3 is 14 amino acids. CDR3 sequence (DNA): TGTGCCAGCAGCAACCTCTACAGGACCTACGAGCAGTACGTC. Protein product: CASSNLYRTYEQYV.

The rearrangement joins TRBV19 to TRBJ1-1, with D tentatively TRBD1 (6 bases). Trimming pared 5 bases from V and 5 bases from J, leaving 21 bases between. Germline assignment: CDR1 LNHDA and CDR2 SQIVND (reference sequence). The CDR3 sequence is 16 residues long. CDR3 DNA sequence: TGTGCCAGTAGTCCAGAAGGGTCAGGGGTAGGAACTGAAGCTTTCTTT. It codes for CASSPEGSGVGTEAFF.

The rearrangement uses TRBV27 and TRBJ2-7; 12 bases are shared with TRBD2. Trimming cost V 8 bases and J 2 bases; bases outside gene matches: 4. The CDR3 is 14 residues long. CDR1 MNHEY and CDR2 SMNVEV come from the germline V gene (reference sequence). DNA for the CDR3: TGTGCCAGCGCCCCTAGCGGGAGGGCCTACGAGCAGTACGTC. Its protein product is CASAPSGRAYEQYV.

In nucleotides, the CDR3 is TGCGCCAGCTCGCGTACGGGACAGGGGGACGAGCAGTACGTC. It translates to CASSRTGQGDEQYV. The rearrangement links TRBV5-1 to TRBJ2-7, with 11 positions matching TRBD1. V trimming: 7 bases; J trimming: 5 bases; junction bases outside the gene matches: 8. From germline, CDR1 is SGHRS and CDR2 YFSETQ. The CDR3 sequence is 14 residues long.

The J gene is TRBJ2-3, the V gene TRBV27; the D is unclear. Germline CDR1 MNHEY, CDR2 SMNVEV (reference sequence). There are 14 residues in the CDR3. V dropped 5 bases and J dropped 6 bases, with 15 bases sitting between them. The CDR3 here is CASSKNKGSDTQYF. The DNA for the CDR3 is TGTGCCAGCAGTAAAAACAAAGGGTCTGATACGCAGTATTTT.

The chain combines TRBV4-1 with TRBJ2-7; D gene unclear. This CDR3 has 14 amino acids. The V and J ends lost 1 base and 3 bases respectively, with 10 bases between them. Germline V lookup: CDR1 MGHRA, CDR2 YSYEKL. The CDR3 DNA reads as TGCGCCAGCAGCCAAGGAGGTAGTATCTACGAGCAGTACTTC. Its translation: CASSQGGSIYEQYF.

V is TRBV19 and J is TRBJ1-2, with 8 bases matching TRBD1. Looked up from germline, CDR1 is LNHDA and CDR2 is SQIVND (reference sequence). The length of the CDR3 is 16 residues. V lost 5 bases, J lost 1 base, and 9 bases stayed unmatched. The CDR3 sequence is CASSPNDRGFNYGYTF. In DNA form, the CDR3 reads TGTGCCAGTAGTCCGAATGACAGGGGTTTTAACTATGGCTACACCTTC. The whole variable domain, filled in from reference TRBV19 and TRBJ1-2, reads DGGITQSPKYLFRKEGQNVTLSCEQNLNHDAMYWYRQDPGQGLRLIYYSQIVNDFQKGDIAEGYSVSREKKESFPLTVTSAQKNPTAFYLCASSPNDRGFNYGYTFGSGTRLTVV.

This clone was observed a few times. This sequence joins TRBV7-8 and TRBJ2-7; D tentatively fits TRBD1 or TRBD2 (5 bases each). This CDR3 contains 15 residues. The germline V and J ends were trimmed by 2 bases and 1 base, with 12 bases remaining between them. The germline CDR1 and CDR2 sequences are SGHVS and FQNEAQ. The DNA for the CDR3 is TGTGCCAGCAGCTTAAGGGCCGGGGCTTCCTACGAGCAGTACTTC. It codes for CASSLRAGASYEQYF.